The T cell receptor (beta chain) under discussion was sequenced for a study of identical twins (dated by TCRdb to 2016 to 2018). As for the study more broadly: To test whether fetal clonotypes persist, this study deep-sequenced TCR alpha and beta repertoires from monozygotic twins, from unrelated adults of various ages, and from cord blood. To rule out contamination, the twin experiments were replicated at different times with different library preparation protocols. Paper-wide results and their limitations: Abundant cord blood beta clonotypes carried fewer insertions; young adult naive repertoires showed a weaker similar trend, while memory repertoires showed none. Compared with coincidental sharing between unrelated individuals, an excess of low generation-probability sequences was observed among out-of-frame TCR alpha sequences shared between twins. Conclusions relied on cross-sectional statistical analysis, since the same donors could not be followed over many years. Invariant T cells such as MAIT and iNKT could partly confound zero-insertion analyses, although diverse VJ usage argued against such confounding for most clonotypes. Out-of-frame TCR alpha sharing in monozygotic twins was systematically underestimated by recombination models, whereas sharing between unrelated individuals was in agreement with the recombination models. The excess sharing between twins in beta out-of-frame sequences was weaker because fewer shared sequences reduced the signal-to-noise ratio.

Preparation of the library involved 5' RACE. Sequenced using an Illumina HiSeq 2000. A universal primer binding site was added through template switching, and the final cDNA carried a unique molecular identifier so that TCR cDNA molecules could be counted accurately. Specific primers in the conserved constant-segment region were used to synthesize first-strand cDNA for the TCR alpha and beta chains. To control for contamination, every cDNA library carried two barcodes: a SMART-Mk sample barcode plus Illumina barcodes. Two successive PCR steps introduced TruSeq adapter sequences along with Illumina sample barcodes. TCR alpha and beta cDNA libraries were sequenced on the Illumina HiSeq platform with custom primers. Turning to the authors' computational methods: MiGEC was used to process raw reads and extract unique molecular identifiers, and MiXCR was used to find CDR3 positions. For each individual, recombination models were inferred using an EM algorithm with the repgenHMM and IGoR tools. Shared clonotype analysis was performed with the tcR package in R, normalizing sharing by the product of cloneset sizes. Out-of-frame nonproductive sequences were analyzed to study raw recombination free of thymic and clonal selection effects. Using fastp trimming at Q25 and MiXCR clonotype assembly, TCRdb reanalyzed the public sequencing data and kept in-frame beta chains. Every entry covers one CDR3 protein and lists the most common genes and DNA from its rows. These V and J calls are TCRdb output, not the study's own analysis. The sample table holds 150,000 or so distinct CDR3 sequences, of which 3% to 4% were seen once. The ten largest clones represent 7.5% to 8.5% of the sample.

The germline V gene (reference sequence) gives CDR1 as SEHNR and CDR2 as FQNEAQ. Relative to germline, V is missing 1 base and J is missing 3 bases, with 7 bases of the junction outside any gene match. The CDR3 sequence holds 17 residues, the cysteine and phenylalanine included. Just CDR3 DNA is preserved here, 51 bases in frame from base 1. This clonotype was recorded many times. This clone's antigen is unknown. No quality values exist for individual bases; no much larger clone is one base distant. Only healthy Caucasian donors were included. Using Miltenyi CD45RO+ enrichment and human naive T-cell isolation kits, memory (CD45RO+) and naive T cells were isolated from PBMC.

The sequence links TRBV7-9 to TRBJ2-3, and 10 junction bases match TRBD2. Sequencing was carried out using memory T cells sorted from blood. Taken with the paper, the label for cell subset or site translates to: CD45RO+ enriched T cells. This TCR derives from a man aged 18 to 30 in good health. The DNA sequence is as follows: TGTGCCAGCAGCTTAGAACGAAGCGGGAGGGCGACAGATACGCAGTATTTT. It translates to CASSLERSGRATDTQYF.